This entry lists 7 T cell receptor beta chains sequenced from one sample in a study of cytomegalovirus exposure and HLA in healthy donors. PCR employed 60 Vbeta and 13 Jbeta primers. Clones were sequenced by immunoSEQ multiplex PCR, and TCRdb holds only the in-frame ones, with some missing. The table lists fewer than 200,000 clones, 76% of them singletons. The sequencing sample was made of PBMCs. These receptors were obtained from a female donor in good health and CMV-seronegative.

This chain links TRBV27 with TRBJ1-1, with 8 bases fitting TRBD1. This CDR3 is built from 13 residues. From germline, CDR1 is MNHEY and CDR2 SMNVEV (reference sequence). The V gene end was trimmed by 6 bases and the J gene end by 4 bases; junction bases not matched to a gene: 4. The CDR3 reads CASRRTGPTEAFF. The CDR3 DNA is TGTGCCAGCAGACGGACAGGGCCCACTGAAGCTTTCTTT.

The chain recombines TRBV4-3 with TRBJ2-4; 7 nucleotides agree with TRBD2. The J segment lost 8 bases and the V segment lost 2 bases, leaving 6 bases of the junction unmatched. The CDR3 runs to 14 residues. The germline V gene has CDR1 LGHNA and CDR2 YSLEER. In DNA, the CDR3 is TGCGCCAGCAGCCAAAATCCAGGGAGGGACATTCAGTACTTC. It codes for CASSQNPGRDIQYF.

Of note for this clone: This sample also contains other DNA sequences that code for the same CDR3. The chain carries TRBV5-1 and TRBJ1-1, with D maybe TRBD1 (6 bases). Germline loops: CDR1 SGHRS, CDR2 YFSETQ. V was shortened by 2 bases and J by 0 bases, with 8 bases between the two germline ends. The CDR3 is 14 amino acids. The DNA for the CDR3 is TGCGCCAGCAGCTTAGGACAGATGAACACTGAAGCTTTCTTT. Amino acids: CASSLGQMNTEAFF.

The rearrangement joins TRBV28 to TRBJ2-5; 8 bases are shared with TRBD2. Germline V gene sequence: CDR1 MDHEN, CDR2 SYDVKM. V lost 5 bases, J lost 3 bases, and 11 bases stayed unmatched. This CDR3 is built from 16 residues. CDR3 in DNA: TGTGCCAGCAGTACTTTACTAGCGGAGCCTAAAGAGACCCAGTACTTC. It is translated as CASSTLLAEPKETQYF. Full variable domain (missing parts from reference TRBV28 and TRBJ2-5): DVKVTQSSRYLVKRTGEKVFLECVQDMDHENMFWYRQDPGLGLRLIYFSYDVKMKEKGDIPEGYSVSREKKERFSLILESASTNQTSMYLCASSTLLAEPKETQYFGPGTRLLVL.

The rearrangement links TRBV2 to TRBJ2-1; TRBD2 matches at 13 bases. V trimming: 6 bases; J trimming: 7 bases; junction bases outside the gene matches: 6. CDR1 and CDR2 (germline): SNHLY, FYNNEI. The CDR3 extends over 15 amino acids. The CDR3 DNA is TGTGCCAGCAGCCACTGGACTAGCGGGGGTAATGAGCAGTTCTTC. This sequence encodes CASSHWTSGGNEQFF. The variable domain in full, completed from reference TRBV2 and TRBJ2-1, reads EPEVTQTPSHQVTQMGQEVILRCVPISNHLYFYWYRQILGQKVEFLVSFYNNEISEKSEIFDDQFSVERPDGSNFTLKIRSTKLEDSAMYFCASSHWTSGGNEQFFGPGTRLTVL.

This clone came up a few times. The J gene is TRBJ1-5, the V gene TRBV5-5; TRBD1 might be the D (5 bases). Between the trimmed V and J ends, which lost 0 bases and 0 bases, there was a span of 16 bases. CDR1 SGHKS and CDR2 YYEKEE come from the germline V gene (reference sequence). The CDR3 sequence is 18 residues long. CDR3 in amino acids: CASSLGQPLQNSNQPQHF. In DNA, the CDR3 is TGTGCCAGCAGCTTGGGACAGCCTCTTCAGAATAGCAATCAGCCCCAGCATTTT.

As DNA, the CDR3 is TGTGCCAGCAGCCTACAGGGGTCCGGGGAGCTGTTTTTT. This encodes CASSLQGSGELFF. The chain carries TRBV7-3 and TRBJ2-2, with TRBD1 matching over 7 bases. CDR3 length: 13 residues. Germline-derived CDR1 and CDR2 are SGHTA and FQGTGA. V shed 5 bases, J shed 6 bases, and the junction held 3 bases outside the gene matches.